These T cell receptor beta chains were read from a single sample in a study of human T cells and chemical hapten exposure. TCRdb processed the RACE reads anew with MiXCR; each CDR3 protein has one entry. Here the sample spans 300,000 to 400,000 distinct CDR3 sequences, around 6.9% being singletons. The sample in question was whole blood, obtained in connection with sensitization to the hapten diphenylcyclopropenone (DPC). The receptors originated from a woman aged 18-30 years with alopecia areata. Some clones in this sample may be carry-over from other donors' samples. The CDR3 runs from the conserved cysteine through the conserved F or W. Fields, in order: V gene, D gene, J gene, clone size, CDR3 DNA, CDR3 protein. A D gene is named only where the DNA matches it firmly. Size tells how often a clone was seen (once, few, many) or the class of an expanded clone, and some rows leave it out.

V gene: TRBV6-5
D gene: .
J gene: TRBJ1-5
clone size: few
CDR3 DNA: TGTGCCAGCAGTTACACGGCGGCGGGGCCCCAGCATTTT
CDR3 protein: CASSYTAAGPQHF

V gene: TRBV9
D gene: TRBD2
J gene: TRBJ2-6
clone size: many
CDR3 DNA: TGTGCCAGCAGCACCCGTCGGGTAGCGGGTGGGGCCAACGTCCTGACTTTC
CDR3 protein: CASSTRRVAGGANVLTF

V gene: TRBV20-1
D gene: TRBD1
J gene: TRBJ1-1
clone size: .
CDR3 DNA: TGCAGTGCTCCAGACAGGGGCGGGGGGACTGAAGCTTTCTTT
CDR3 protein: CSAPDRGGGTEAFF

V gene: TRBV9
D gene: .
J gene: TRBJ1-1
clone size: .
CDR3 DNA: TGTGCCAGCAGCGCTCAGGGCCTGGCCACTGAAGCTTTCTTT
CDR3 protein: CASSAQGLATEAFF

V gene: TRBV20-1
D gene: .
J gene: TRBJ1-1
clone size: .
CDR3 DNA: TGCAGTGCCATATCGGGGAACACTGAAGCTTTCTTT
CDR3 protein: CSAISGNTEAFF

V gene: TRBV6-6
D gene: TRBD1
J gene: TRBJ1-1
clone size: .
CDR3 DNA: TGTGCCAGCAGACTGACAGGGGGAGCCAACACTGAAGCTTTCTTT
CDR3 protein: CASRLTGGANTEAFF

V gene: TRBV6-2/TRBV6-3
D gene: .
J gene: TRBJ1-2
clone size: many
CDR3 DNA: TGTGCCAGCAGTTACTCTTTACGGTCCGGCTACACCTTC
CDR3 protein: CASSYSLRSGYTF

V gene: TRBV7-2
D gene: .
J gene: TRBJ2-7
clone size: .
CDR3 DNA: TGTGCCAGCAGCTTAGACAGGGCGTCCGAGCAGTACTTC
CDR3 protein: CASSLDRASEQYF

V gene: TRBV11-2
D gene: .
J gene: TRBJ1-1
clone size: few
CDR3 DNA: TGTGCCAGCAGCGGACGGTTCAAGGACACTGAAGCTTTCTTT
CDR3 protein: CASSGRFKDTEAFF

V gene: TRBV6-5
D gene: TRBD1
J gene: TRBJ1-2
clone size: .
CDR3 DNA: TGTGCCAGCAGTACGGCTCGGACAGGGACTCAGTATGGCTACACCTTC
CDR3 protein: CASSTARTGTQYGYTF

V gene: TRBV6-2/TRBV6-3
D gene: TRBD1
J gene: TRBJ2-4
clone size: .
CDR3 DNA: TGTGCCAGCAGTTACTCGAGTATTCCAGGGGGCGGCATTCAGTACTTC
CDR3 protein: CASSYSSIPGGGIQYF

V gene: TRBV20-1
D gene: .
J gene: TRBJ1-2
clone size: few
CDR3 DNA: TGCAGTGCTATTAGGACGACGCAGACCGTGGACTATGGCTACACCTTC
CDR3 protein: CSAIRTTQTVDYGYTF

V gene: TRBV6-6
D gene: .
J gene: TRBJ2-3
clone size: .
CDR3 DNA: TGTGCCAGCAGTTACCCCCTCACAGATACGCAGTATTTT
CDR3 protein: CASSYPLTDTQYF

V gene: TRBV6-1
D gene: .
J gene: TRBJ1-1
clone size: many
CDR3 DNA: TGTGCCAGCAGTACAGCAGACACTGAAGCTTTCTTT
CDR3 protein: CASSTADTEAFF

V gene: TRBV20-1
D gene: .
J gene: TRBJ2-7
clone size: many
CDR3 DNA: TGCAGTGCTAGAGATCGGGCAGCTCCGAGCTCCTACGAGCAGTACTTC
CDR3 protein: CSARDRAAPSSYEQYF

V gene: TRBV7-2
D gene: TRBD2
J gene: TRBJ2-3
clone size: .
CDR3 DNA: TGTGCCAGCAGCCCACTAGCGGGGGGTGCTACGCAGTATTTT
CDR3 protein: CASSPLAGGATQYF

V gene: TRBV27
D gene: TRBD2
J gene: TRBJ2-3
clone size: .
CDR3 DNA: TGTGCCAGCAGTTCCTTTAGCGGGGGGGCCGCAGATACGCAGTATTTT
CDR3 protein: CASSSFSGGAADTQYF

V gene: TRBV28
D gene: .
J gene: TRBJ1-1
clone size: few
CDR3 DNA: TGTGCCAGCAGTTTGGGCAGGGTGGGTACTGAAGCTTTCTTT
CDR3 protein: CASSLGRVGTEAFF

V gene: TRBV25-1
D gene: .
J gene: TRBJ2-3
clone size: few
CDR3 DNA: TGTGCCAGCAGTGACCTTAATAACGATACGCAGTATTTT
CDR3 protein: CASSDLNNDTQYF

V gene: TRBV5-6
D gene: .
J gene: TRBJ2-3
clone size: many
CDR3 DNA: TGTGCCAGCAGTTCAAGGGTGTCAGATACGCAGTATTTT
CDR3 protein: CASSSRVSDTQYF

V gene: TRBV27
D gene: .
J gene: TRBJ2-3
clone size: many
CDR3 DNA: TGTGCCAGCACTGACCCTAGAGGAAGCACAGATACGCAGTATTTT
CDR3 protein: CASTDPRGSTDTQYF

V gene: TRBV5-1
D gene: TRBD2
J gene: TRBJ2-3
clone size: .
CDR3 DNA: TGCGCCAGCGGAGGATGGACTAGCGGTGATAGCACAGATACGCAGTATTTT
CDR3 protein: CASGGWTSGDSTDTQYF

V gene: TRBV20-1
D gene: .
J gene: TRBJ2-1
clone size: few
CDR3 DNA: TGCAGTGCTAGAGATCTCCGCCATCAAGGGGGTGAGCAGTTCTTC
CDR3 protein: CSARDLRHQGGEQFF

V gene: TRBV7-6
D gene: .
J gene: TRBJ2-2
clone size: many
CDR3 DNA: TGTGCCAGCAGCCACGATGGGGCCGGGGAGCTGTTTTTT
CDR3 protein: CASSHDGAGELFF

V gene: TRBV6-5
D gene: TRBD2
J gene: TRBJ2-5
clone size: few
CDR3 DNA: TGTGCCTCCAAAGGGGGTAGCGGGGGTGGAGAGACCCAGTACTTC
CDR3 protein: CASKGGSGGGETQYF

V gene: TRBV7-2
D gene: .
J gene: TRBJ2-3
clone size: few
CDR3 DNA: TGTGCCAGCAGCTTTCCTACCTCTAGCACAGATACGCAGTATTTT
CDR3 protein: CASSFPTSSTDTQYF

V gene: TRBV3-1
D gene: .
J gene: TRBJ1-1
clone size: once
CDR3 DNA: TGTGCCAGCAGCCAAGAAGGGAACTGGTTGTTCTTT
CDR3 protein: CASSQEGNWLFF

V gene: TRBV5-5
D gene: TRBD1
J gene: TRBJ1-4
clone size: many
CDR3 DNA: TGTGCCAGCAGCTTGTTGGGGACAGTTGGAGAAAAACTGTTTTTT
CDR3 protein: CASSLLGTVGEKLFF